This TCR beta chain was recorded in a study of blood T cell repertoires in COVID-19. Under the authors' procedure: Amplification with reference gene primers provided the estimates of nucleated cell counts. The assay was immunoSEQ multiplex PCR, and TCRdb's table has in-frame clones only and misses some. That table furnishes V, J and clone size, whereas the DNA furnished D and trimming. The data hold around 340,000 clones, with around 88% observed a single time. The CDR3 has 16 residues. Germline V gene sequence: CDR1 MNHEY, CDR2 SVGAGI. The junction had 10 bases not matched to a gene; V was cut back by 2 bases and J by 9 bases.

The genes are TRBV6-5 and TRBJ2-1, with 10 bases fitting TRBD1. The sample consisted of peripheral blood. This TCR came from a man younger than 45 with active or convalescent COVID-19. This CDR3 reads CASSYPPGQGRFEQFF. DNA for the CDR3: TGTGCCAGCAGTTACCCTCCGGGACAGGGGCGGTTTGAGCAGTTCTTC.